These T cell receptor beta chains were read from a single sample in a study of T cell responses to AZD1222 COVID-19 vaccine. Libraries were prepared by immunoSEQ multiplex PCR; TCRdb keeps only in-frame clonotypes and omits some of them. The table records roughly 140,000 clones, roughly nine tenths of them present only once. The input for sequencing was peripheral blood, taken 28 days after the second AZD1222 dose. These receptors were taken from an adult who received the AZD1222 COVID-19 vaccine. Both conserved end residues are part of each CDR3. A D gene is named only where the DNA matches it firmly. Part of the rows lack a size; the others show once, few, many or a class for expanded clones.

v_call,j_call,clone_size,d_call,cdr3_nt,cdr3_aa
TRBV27,TRBJ2-7,NA,TRBD1,TGTGCCAGCAGTTTAGGACAGGGTCGGAAAGTTTTC,CASSLGQGRKVF
TRBV5-1,TRBJ1-4,NA,NA,TGCGCCAGCAGCTTGGGGGGCCGGCAGGGGAATGAAAAACTGTTTTTT,CASSLGGRQGNEKLFF
TRBV5-1,TRBJ1-6,NA,TRBD1,TGCGCCAGCAGCTTGGCCCCCTGGACAGGGGGGGGGAATTCACCCCTCCACTTT,CASSLAPWTGGGNSPLHF
TRBV30,TRBJ1-5,NA,NA,TGTGCCTGGAGTGGCGCTGGGACCCCCGGCAATCAGCCCCAGCATTTT,CAWSGAGTPGNQPQHF
TRBV7-2,TRBJ1-5,NA,NA,TGTGCCAGCAGCTTAGACGGGGGCCAGCCCCAGCATTTT,CASSLDGGQPQHF
TRBV6-5,TRBJ1-5,NA,NA,TGTGCCAGCAGAAGGACAGCAAATCAGCCCCAGCATTTT,CASRRTANQPQHF
TRBV12-3/TRBV12-4,TRBJ2-5,NA,NA,TGTGCCACCACTAAGGGGGGGCAAGAGACCCAGTACTTC,CATTKGGQETQYF
TRBV18,TRBJ2-1,NA,NA,TGTGCCAGCTCACCACGGGAGGACAGGACCCATGAGCAGTTCTTC,CASSPREDRTHEQFF
TRBV19,TRBJ2-5,NA,TRBD2,TGTGCCAGTAGTATCGATGTGGCGGGGGGTATGGAGACCCAGTACTTC,CASSIDVAGGMETQYF
TRBV7-7,TRBJ2-2,NA,TRBD2,TGTGCTAGCAGCTCAACTAGCGGGAGGGGCACCGGGGAGCTGTTTTTT,CASSSTSGRGTGELFF
TRBV7-8,TRBJ1-2,NA,NA,TGTGCCAGCAGCTTAGAGGGGAGGAATGGCTACACCTTC,CASSLEGRNGYTF
TRBV18,TRBJ1-5,once,NA,TGTGCCAGCTCACCATTTCGGGATCAGCCCCAGCATTTT,CASSPFRDQPQHF
TRBV19,TRBJ1-6,NA,NA,TGTGCCAGTGTGGCGGACGGTAATTCACCCCTCCACTTT,CASVADGNSPLHF
TRBV12-3/TRBV12-4,TRBJ2-3,NA,NA,TGTGCCAGCTCGGGTAGGGGTTCAGATACGCAGTATTTT,CASSGRGSDTQYF
TRBV30,TRBJ1-1,NA,NA,TGTGCCTGGAGGGGGGGCCGCAGAAGGGGCACTGAAGCTTTCTTT,CAWRGGRRRGTEAFF
TRBV6-2/TRBV6-3,TRBJ2-7,NA,NA,TGTGCCAGCAGCAGTTATCGGACAGGGACTACCTACGAGCAGTACTTC,CASSSYRTGTTYEQYF
TRBV3-1/TRBV3-2,TRBJ1-5,NA,TRBD1,TGTGCCAGCAGCCTCCGACAGGGAGGCCAGCCCCAGCATTTT,CASSLRQGGQPQHF
TRBV6-5,TRBJ1-1,NA,NA,TGTGCCACTTCGGGGACCGGCGGGACTGAAGCTTTCTTT,CATSGTGGTEAFF
TRBV30,TRBJ1-6,NA,NA,TGTGCCTGGAGGGAGAGGGGGGATAATTCACCCCTCCACTTT,CAWRERGDNSPLHF
TRBV7-2,TRBJ2-5,NA,NA,TGTGCCAGCAGCTTAGGCCGGCGTCAGGGGTTGGAGACCCAGTACTTC,CASSLGRRQGLETQYF
TRBV29-1,TRBJ1-5,NA,NA,TGCAGCGTGGACCTGGGGACCGATCAGCCCCAGCATTTT,CSVDLGTDQPQHF
TRBV30,TRBJ1-1,NA,NA,TGTGCCTGGAGTGTAGGGACACGGGAGGCTGAAGCTTTCTTT,CAWSVGTREAEAFF
TRBV7-2,TRBJ2-7,NA,NA,TGTGCCAGCAGCTTAGATGGACAGCCTCGATTCTACGAGCAGTACTTC,CASSLDGQPRFYEQYF
TRBV6-4,TRBJ2-1,NA,TRBD2,TGTGCCAGCAGGGAACTAGCGGGGGGGCGGAATGAGCAGTTCTTC,CASRELAGGRNEQFF
TRBV27,TRBJ2-5,NA,TRBD1,TGTGCCAGCAGTTTATTTATGGCAGGGGGCGTGGAGACCCAGTACTTC,CASSLFMAGGVETQYF
TRBV6-5,TRBJ2-4,NA,TRBD2,TGTGCCAGCAGGGAGGGACCCATGGGGGGGGACATTCAGTACTTC,CASREGPMGGDIQYF
TRBV5-1,TRBJ1-2,NA,TRBD1,TGCGCCAGCAGCTTTCACAGGGGTCAAAGGGATGGCTACACCTTC,CASSFHRGQRDGYTF
TRBV6-5,TRBJ1-2,NA,TRBD1,TGTGCCAGCAGACCCGGACAGGGCTATGGCTACACCTTC,CASRPGQGYGYTF
TRBV7-2,TRBJ2-1,NA,NA,TGTGCCAGCAGCGCGCAGGGAGGCCTGCGCGATGAGCAGTTCTTC,CASSAQGGLRDEQFF
TRBV4-1,TRBJ1-5,NA,TRBD1,TGCGCCAGCAGCCAATCCGACAGGGAATACAATCAGCCCCAGCATTTT,CASSQSDREYNQPQHF
TRBV19,TRBJ2-1,NA,NA,TGTGCCAGTAGTATAGCAGGGACCCAATACAATGAGCAGTTCTTC,CASSIAGTQYNEQFF
TRBV28,TRBJ1-6,NA,NA,TGTGCCAGCAATGTGAAGTTTAATTCACCCCTCCACTTT,CASNVKFNSPLHF
TRBV6-1,TRBJ2-4,once,NA,TGTGCCAGCAGTGAAAATACAGGGGCCAAAAACATTCAGTACTTC,CASSENTGAKNIQYF
TRBV3-1/TRBV3-2,TRBJ2-3,NA,TRBD2,TGTGCCAGCAGCCAAGCTGCGGGGGGACGCACAGATACGCAGTATTTT,CASSQAAGGRTDTQYF
TRBV5-4,TRBJ2-3,NA,TRBD1,TGTGCCAGCAGCATCCCACAGGGGGCAACAGATACGCAGTATTTT,CASSIPQGATDTQYF
TRBV28,TRBJ2-7,once,TRBD1,TGTGCCAGCAGTCGTACAAGGGGGCCTTACGAGCAGTACTTC,CASSRTRGPYEQYF
TRBV3-1/TRBV3-2,TRBJ1-1,NA,NA,TGTGCCAGCAGCCAAGATTCGGTGGGGAAAGCTTTCTTT,CASSQDSVGKAFF
TRBV12-5,TRBJ1-5,NA,TRBD1,TGTGCTAGTGCCCTGGGACAGGGGAATCAGCCCCAGCATTTT,CASALGQGNQPQHF
TRBV9,TRBJ1-1,NA,NA,TGTGCCAGCAGCGCAGGGACCCGGTGGACTGAAGCTTTCTTT,CASSAGTRWTEAFF
TRBV5-1,TRBJ1-6,NA,NA,TGCGCCAGCAGCTTGAGTCCCAGGGGAGCGGATAATTCACCCCTCCACTTT,CASSLSPRGADNSPLHF
TRBV2,TRBJ1-2,few,NA,TGTGCCAGCAGTGGGTCTGGGGAGAACTACACCTTC,CASSGSGENYTF